This TCR beta chain was sequenced for a study of T cells after yellow fever vaccination. Findings and caveats of the study: Abundant bulk-population clonotypes could contaminate the FACS-sorted repertoires. The secondary T-cell response peaked on day 5, not day 15, but was weaker.

Only a few counts were recorded for this clonotype. No antigen is known for it. TCRdb reprocessed the 5' RACE reads via MiXCR and lists one record per CDR3 protein. The repertoire includes hundreds of thousands of distinct CDR3 sequences, around 17% of them detected once, and about 18% sits in the top ten. V was trimmed by 0 bases and J by 4 bases, leaving 12 bases between them. Germline V gene lookup returns CDR1 LGHNA and CDR2 YNFKEQ. The CDR3 runs 16 residues. The clonotype originates from a man aged 18-30 years who received the YFV17D yellow fever vaccine. The gene calls are TRBV4-2 and TRBJ2-2; perhaps TRBD1 as D (7 bases). Sequenced here: PBMCs, sampled 5 to 6 days after the first yellow fever vaccination. The CDR3 is CASSQDQGGRTGELFF. CDR3 in DNA: TGTGCCAGCAGCCAAGATCAGGGGGGCCGCACCGGGGAGCTGTTTTTT.